These T cell receptor beta chains were read from a single sample in a study of CD8 T cells in ankylosing spondylitis. Via MiXCR, TCRdb re-called the 5' RACE reads, giving one row per CDR3 protein. In the table there are roughly 350,000 distinct CDR3 sequences, 6.5% to 10% of which are singletons. Material for sequencing was blood, either unsorted or a sorted T cell fraction (not recorded which). The receptors stem from a male donor with ankylosing spondylitis. Each CDR3 is given with its conserved first and last residue. Fields, in order: D gene, V gene, J gene, clone size, CDR3 protein, CDR3 DNA. A D gene is named only where the DNA matches it firmly. Size values are once, few and many counts, or a class for expanded clones, and some rows have none.

d_gene: -
v_gene: TRBV12-3/TRBV12-4
j_gene: TRBJ1-4
abundance: few
CDR3aa: CASSLVLQLFF
CDR3nt: TGTGCCAGCAGCCTAGTCCTCCAACTGTTTTTT

d_gene: TRBD1
v_gene: TRBV7-9
j_gene: TRBJ2-1
abundance: few
CDR3aa: CASSLAEGAVSYNEQFF
CDR3nt: TGTGCCAGCAGCTTAGCTGAGGGGGCGGTCTCCTACAATGAGCAGTTCTTC

d_gene: -
v_gene: TRBV6-1
j_gene: TRBJ1-6
abundance: -
CDR3aa: CASSGEGYLALHF
CDR3nt: TGTGCCAGCAGCGGGGAGGGGTATTTGGCCCTCCACTTT

d_gene: TRBD1
v_gene: TRBV5-1
j_gene: TRBJ2-1
abundance: few
CDR3aa: CASSSRWAGGVNEQFF
CDR3nt: TGCGCCAGCAGCAGCCGGTGGGCAGGGGGCGTGAATGAGCAGTTCTTC

d_gene: -
v_gene: TRBV7-8
j_gene: TRBJ2-6
abundance: many
CDR3aa: CASSLVGLDFSGANVLTF
CDR3nt: TGTGCCAGCAGCTTAGTGGGACTGGATTTCTCTGGGGCCAACGTCCTGACTTTC

d_gene: -
v_gene: TRBV7-6
j_gene: TRBJ2-7
abundance: few
CDR3aa: CASSLAGTQGSYEQYF
CDR3nt: TGTGCCAGCAGCTTAGCTGGGACGCAGGGCTCCTACGAGCAGTACTTC

d_gene: -
v_gene: TRBV5-1
j_gene: TRBJ2-5
abundance: many
CDR3aa: CASSLDQGIETQYF
CDR3nt: TGCGCCAGCAGCTTGGATCAGGGTATAGAGACCCAGTACTTC

d_gene: TRBD2
v_gene: TRBV4-1
j_gene: TRBJ2-1
abundance: few
CDR3aa: CASSRKRAGGPLEQFF
CDR3nt: TGCGCCAGCAGCCGCAAGAGAGCGGGAGGCCCCCTGGAGCAGTTCTTC

d_gene: -
v_gene: TRBV11-2
j_gene: TRBJ1-6
abundance: few
CDR3aa: CASSTVNSPLHF
CDR3nt: TGTGCCAGCAGCACGGTGAATTCACCCCTCCACTTT

d_gene: -
v_gene: TRBV6-2/TRBV6-3
j_gene: TRBJ1-5
abundance: -
CDR3aa: CASRAGHSLQPQHF
CDR3nt: TGTGCCAGCAGAGCGGGACATTCTCTTCAGCCCCAGCATTTT

d_gene: -
v_gene: TRBV3-1
j_gene: TRBJ1-2
abundance: few
CDR3aa: CASSQGGNAGSYGYTF
CDR3nt: TGTGCCAGCAGCCAGGGTGGCAATGCAGGGTCCTATGGCTACACCTTC

d_gene: -
v_gene: TRBV11-3
j_gene: TRBJ1-1
abundance: -
CDR3aa: CASSLRQEEAFF
CDR3nt: TGTGCCAGCAGCTTAAGACAGGAGGAAGCTTTCTTT

d_gene: TRBD2
v_gene: TRBV9
j_gene: TRBJ2-2
abundance: few
CDR3aa: CASSTATSGRTGELFF
CDR3nt: TGTGCCAGCAGCACCGCGACTAGCGGGAGGACCGGGGAGCTGTTTTTT

d_gene: -
v_gene: TRBV29-1
j_gene: TRBJ1-5
abundance: -
CDR3aa: CSVGGGRGNQPQHF
CDR3nt: TGCAGCGTTGGCGGGGGCAGGGGCAATCAGCCCCAGCATTTT

d_gene: -
v_gene: TRBV9
j_gene: TRBJ2-7
abundance: -
CDR3aa: CASSGAGGGEQYF
CDR3nt: TGTGCCAGCAGCGGCGCAGGTGGGGGCGAGCAGTACTTC

d_gene: -
v_gene: TRBV5-1
j_gene: TRBJ1-1
abundance: few
CDR3aa: CASSLTQTGTEAFF
CDR3nt: TGCGCCAGCAGCTTGACCCAGACGGGCACTGAAGCTTTCTTT

d_gene: -
v_gene: TRBV12-3/TRBV12-4
j_gene: TRBJ2-2
abundance: many
CDR3aa: CASSLGRTGELFF
CDR3nt: TGTGCCAGCAGTCTCGGGCGCACCGGGGAGCTGTTTTTT

d_gene: TRBD2
v_gene: TRBV28
j_gene: TRBJ2-2
abundance: -
CDR3aa: CASRESGRASGELFF
CDR3nt: TGTGCCAGCAGGGAGAGCGGGAGGGCATCCGGGGAGCTGTTTTTT

d_gene: -
v_gene: TRBV7-3
j_gene: TRBJ2-4
abundance: -
CDR3aa: CASSSPLSEGWNIQYF
CDR3nt: TGTGCCAGCAGCTCCCCTCTGTCGGAGGGGTGGAACATTCAGTACTTC

d_gene: TRBD2
v_gene: TRBV11-2
j_gene: TRBJ2-3
abundance: -
CDR3aa: CASSRTGTSGTDTQYF
CDR3nt: TGTGCCAGCAGCCGCACCGGGACTAGCGGCACAGATACGCAGTATTTT

d_gene: TRBD1
v_gene: TRBV4-3
j_gene: TRBJ2-7
abundance: -
CDR3aa: CASSQRTGRYEQYF
CDR3nt: TGCGCCAGCAGCCAAAGGACAGGGAGGTACGAGCAGTACTTC

d_gene: TRBD1
v_gene: TRBV12-3/TRBV12-4
j_gene: TRBJ1-2
abundance: many
CDR3aa: CASKFGTGDYGYTF
CDR3nt: TGTGCCAGCAAATTCGGAACAGGGGACTATGGCTACACCTTC

d_gene: -
v_gene: TRBV6-6
j_gene: TRBJ2-7
abundance: -
CDR3aa: CASNRAGAYEQYF
CDR3nt: TGTGCCAGCAACCGAGCGGGCGCCTACGAGCAGTACTTC

d_gene: -
v_gene: TRBV11-3
j_gene: TRBJ1-4
abundance: -
CDR3aa: CASSPRRQDEKLFF
CDR3nt: TGTGCCAGCAGCCCCCGCAGACAAGATGAAAAACTGTTTTTT

d_gene: -
v_gene: TRBV7-9
j_gene: TRBJ1-2
abundance: many
CDR3aa: CASSSPRGQGDLGYTF
CDR3nt: TGTGCCAGCAGCTCACCTCGTGGGCAGGGTGATCTTGGCTACACCTTC

d_gene: -
v_gene: TRBV11-3
j_gene: TRBJ1-4
abundance: few
CDR3aa: CASSPPGDEKLFF
CDR3nt: TGTGCCAGCAGCCCACCGGGAGATGAAAAACTGTTTTTT

d_gene: TRBD2
v_gene: TRBV15
j_gene: TRBJ2-1
abundance: few
CDR3aa: CATSSRTSGGRSSYNEQFF
CDR3nt: TGTGCCACCAGCTCCCGGACTAGCGGGGGCAGGAGCTCCTACAATGAGCAGTTCTTC

d_gene: TRBD1
v_gene: TRBV5-1
j_gene: TRBJ2-1
abundance: -
CDR3aa: CASSLVGQGASSGASYNEQFF
CDR3nt: TGCGCCAGCAGCTTGGTGGGACAGGGGGCGAGTAGCGGGGCCTCCTACAATGAGCAGTTCTTC

d_gene: TRBD2
v_gene: TRBV11-3
j_gene: TRBJ2-1
abundance: -
CDR3aa: CASSLGSGGGGEQFF
CDR3nt: TGTGCCAGCAGCTTAGGATCGGGAGGTGGGGGTGAGCAGTTCTTC

d_gene: TRBD1
v_gene: TRBV5-1
j_gene: TRBJ2-2
abundance: -
CDR3aa: CASSLGTGMKGELFF
CDR3nt: TGCGCCAGCAGCTTGGGGACAGGGATGAAAGGGGAGCTGTTTTTT

d_gene: -
v_gene: TRBV5-5
j_gene: TRBJ2-1
abundance: -
CDR3aa: CASSGGGFWVYNEQFF
CDR3nt: TGTGCCAGCAGCGGAGGGGGGTTCTGGGTCTACAATGAGCAGTTCTTC

d_gene: -
v_gene: TRBV12-3/TRBV12-4
j_gene: TRBJ1-6
abundance: few
CDR3aa: CASSRTGHYSPLHF
CDR3nt: TGTGCCAGCAGTAGGACTGGACATTATTCACCCCTCCACTTT

d_gene: -
v_gene: TRBV9
j_gene: TRBJ1-6
abundance: many
CDR3aa: CASSEGRTASNSPLHF
CDR3nt: TGTGCCAGCAGCGAGGGAAGGACGGCGAGTAATTCACCCCTCCACTTT

d_gene: -
v_gene: TRBV7-9
j_gene: TRBJ2-1
abundance: few
CDR3aa: CARESSSGWVNEQFF
CDR3nt: TGTGCCCGGGAATCTTCCAGCGGGTGGGTCAATGAGCAGTTCTTC

d_gene: TRBD2
v_gene: TRBV20-1
j_gene: TRBJ2-1
abundance: few
CDR3aa: CSARDWTSGGYNEQFF
CDR3nt: TGCAGTGCTAGAGATTGGACTAGCGGGGGATACAATGAGCAGTTCTTC

d_gene: TRBD2
v_gene: TRBV5-1
j_gene: TRBJ2-7
abundance: -
CDR3aa: CASSLIGELAGSYEQYF
CDR3nt: TGCGCCAGCAGCTTAATCGGAGAACTAGCGGGCTCCTACGAGCAGTACTTC

d_gene: -
v_gene: TRBV27
j_gene: TRBJ2-2
abundance: -
CDR3aa: CASSFKGVGTGELFF
CDR3nt: TGTGCCAGCAGTTTTAAAGGGGTGGGGACCGGGGAGCTGTTTTTT

d_gene: -
v_gene: TRBV12-3/TRBV12-4
j_gene: TRBJ2-5
abundance: few
CDR3aa: CASSFGRPQYF
CDR3nt: TGTGCCAGCAGTTTTGGCCGTCCCCAGTACTTC